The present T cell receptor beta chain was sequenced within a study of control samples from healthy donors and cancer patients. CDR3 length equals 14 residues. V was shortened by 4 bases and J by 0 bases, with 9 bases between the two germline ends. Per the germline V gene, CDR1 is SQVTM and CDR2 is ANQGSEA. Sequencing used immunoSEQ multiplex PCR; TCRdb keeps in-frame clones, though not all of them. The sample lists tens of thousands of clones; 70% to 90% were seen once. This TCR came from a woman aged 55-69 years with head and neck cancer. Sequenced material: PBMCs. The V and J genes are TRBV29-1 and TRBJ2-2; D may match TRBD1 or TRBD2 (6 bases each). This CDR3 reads CSVGGAANTGELFF. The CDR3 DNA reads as TGCAGCGTTGGGGGGGCAGCGAACACCGGGGAGCTGTTTTTT.